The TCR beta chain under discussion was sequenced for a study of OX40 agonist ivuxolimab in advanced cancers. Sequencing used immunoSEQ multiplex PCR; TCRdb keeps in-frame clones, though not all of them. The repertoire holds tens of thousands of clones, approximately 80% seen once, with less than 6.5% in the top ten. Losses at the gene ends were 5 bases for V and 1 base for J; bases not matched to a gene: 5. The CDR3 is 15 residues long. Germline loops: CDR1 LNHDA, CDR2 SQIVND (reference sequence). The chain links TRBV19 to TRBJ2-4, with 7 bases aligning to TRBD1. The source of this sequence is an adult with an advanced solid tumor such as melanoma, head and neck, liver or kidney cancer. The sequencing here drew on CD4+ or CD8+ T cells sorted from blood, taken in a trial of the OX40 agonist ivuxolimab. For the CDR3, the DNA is TGTGCCAGTAGTTCGAAGGACAGGGCCAAAAACATTCAGTACTTC. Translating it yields CASSSKDRAKNIQYF.